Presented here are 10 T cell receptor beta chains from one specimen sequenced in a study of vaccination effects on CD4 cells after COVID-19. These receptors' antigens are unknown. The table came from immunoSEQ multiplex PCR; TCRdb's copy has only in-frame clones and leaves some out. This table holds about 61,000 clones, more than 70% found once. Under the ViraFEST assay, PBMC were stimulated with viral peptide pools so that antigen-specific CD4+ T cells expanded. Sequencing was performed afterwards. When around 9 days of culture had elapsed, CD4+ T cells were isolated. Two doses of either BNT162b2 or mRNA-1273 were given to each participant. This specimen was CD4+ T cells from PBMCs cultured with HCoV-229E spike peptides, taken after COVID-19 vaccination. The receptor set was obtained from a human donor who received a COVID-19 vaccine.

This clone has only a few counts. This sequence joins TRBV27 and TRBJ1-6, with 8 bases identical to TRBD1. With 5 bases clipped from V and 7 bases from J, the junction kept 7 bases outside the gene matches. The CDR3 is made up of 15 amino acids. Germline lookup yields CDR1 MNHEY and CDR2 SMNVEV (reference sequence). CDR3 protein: CASSIRDRPNSPLHF. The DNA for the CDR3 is TGTGCCAGCAGTATCCGGGACAGGCCAAATTCACCCCTCCACTTT.

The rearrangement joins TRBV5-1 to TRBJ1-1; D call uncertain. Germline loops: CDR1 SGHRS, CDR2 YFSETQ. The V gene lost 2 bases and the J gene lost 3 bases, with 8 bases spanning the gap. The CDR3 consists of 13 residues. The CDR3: CASSFSADTEAFF. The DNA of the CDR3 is TGCGCCAGCAGCTTCTCCGCGGACACTGAAGCTTTCTTT.

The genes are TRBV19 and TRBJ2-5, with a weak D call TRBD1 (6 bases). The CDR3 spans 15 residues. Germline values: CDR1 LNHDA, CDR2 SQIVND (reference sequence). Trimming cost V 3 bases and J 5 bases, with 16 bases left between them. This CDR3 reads CASSIQPGVGETQYF. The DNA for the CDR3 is TGTGCCAGTAGTATTCAACCAGGGGTCGGGGAGACCCAGTACTTC.

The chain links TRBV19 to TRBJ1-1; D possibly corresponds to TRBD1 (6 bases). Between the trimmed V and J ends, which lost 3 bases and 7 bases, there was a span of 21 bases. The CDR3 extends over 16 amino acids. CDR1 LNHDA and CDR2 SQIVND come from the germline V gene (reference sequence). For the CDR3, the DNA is TGTGCCAGTAGTATTATGAACGGGGGGGCCACGGATGAAGCTTTCTTT. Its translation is CASSIMNGGATDEAFF.

CDR3 nucleotide sequence: TGTGCCAGCTCACCAATCCCAAAACAAGCTAGCACAGATACGCAGTATTTT. Translated, it gives CASSPIPKQASTDTQYF. The chain combines TRBV18 with TRBJ2-3, with D uncertain. The CDR3 has 17 amino acids. Germline V gene data show CDR1 as KGHSH and CDR2 as LQKENI. V was shortened by 2 bases and J by 0 bases, with 15 bases between the two germline ends.

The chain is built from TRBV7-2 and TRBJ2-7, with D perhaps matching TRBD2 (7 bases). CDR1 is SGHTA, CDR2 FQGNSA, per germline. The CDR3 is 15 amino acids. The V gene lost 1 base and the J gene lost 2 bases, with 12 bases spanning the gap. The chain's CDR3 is CASSLDRGATYEQYV. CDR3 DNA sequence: TGTGCCAGCAGCTTAGATCGGGGGGCCACCTACGAGCAGTACGTC.

CDR3 protein: CATSDPLDRVGGYTF. The DNA for the CDR3 is TGTGCCACCAGTGACCCATTGGACAGAGTTGGCGGCTACACCTTC. The V call is TRBV24-1, the J call TRBJ1-2, with TRBD1 as a possible D gene (6 bases). The V and J ends lost 4 bases and 8 bases respectively, with 19 bases between them. Germline CDR1 and CDR2: KGHDR and SFDVKD. CDR3 length: 15 residues.

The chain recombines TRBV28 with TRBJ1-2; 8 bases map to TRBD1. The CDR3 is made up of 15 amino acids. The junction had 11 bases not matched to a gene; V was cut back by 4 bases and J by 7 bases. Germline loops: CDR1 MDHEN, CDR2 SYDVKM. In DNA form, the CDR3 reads TGTGCCAGCAGTTACGGTCAGGGGGCGCAGCGTGGCTACACCTTC. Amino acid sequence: CASSYGQGAQRGYTF.

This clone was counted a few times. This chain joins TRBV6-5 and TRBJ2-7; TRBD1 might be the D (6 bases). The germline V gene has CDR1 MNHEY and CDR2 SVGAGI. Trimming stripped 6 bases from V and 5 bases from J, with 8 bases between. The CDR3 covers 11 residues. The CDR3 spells CASRQGHEQYV. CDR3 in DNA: TGTGCCAGCAGACAGGGTCACGAGCAGTACGTC.

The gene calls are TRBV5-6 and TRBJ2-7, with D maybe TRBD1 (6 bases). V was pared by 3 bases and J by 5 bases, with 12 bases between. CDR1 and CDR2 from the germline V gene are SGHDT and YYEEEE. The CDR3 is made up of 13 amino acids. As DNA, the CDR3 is TGTGCCAGCAGCTCGATTCAGGGGCACGAGCAGTACGTC. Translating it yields CASSSIQGHEQYV.